This paragraph reports one T cell receptor (beta chain). Its antigen is not known. A read error is possible here, since a much larger clone lies one base away. Calling Graves' hyperthyroidism stable meant ophthalmopathy did not progress within 18 months. Uncontrolled infection, other autoimmune disease, pregnancy or lactation disqualified patients from enrolment. This sample was taken from a study of T cells in Graves' hyperthyroidism and ophthalmopathy. TCR beta CDR3 sequences were amplified from RNA transcripts. The study used the HTBI primer set for a first-round RT-PCR of the TCR CDR3. TCRdb reprocessed the multiplex PCR reads with MiXCR, giving one entry per CDR3 protein. The table lists 190,000 or so distinct CDR3 sequences, about a sixth of them singletons, with just under 45% in the top ten. Study results and caveats: Most clonotypes expanded in the thyroid (above 0.001) were also present in blood. A 13 V-J model separated ophthalmopathy from stable hyperthyroidism.

The receptor was isolated from a man aged 35-49 years with Graves' hyperthyroidism. Material for sequencing was blood.

CDR3 coding DNA: TGTGCCAGCAGCTGGGACAGGGGAGAGACCCAGTACTTC. The encoded protein is CASSWDRGETQYF. The chain couples TRBV11-2 to TRBJ2-5, with 10 bases aligning to TRBD1. This CDR3 has 13 residues. V lost 4 bases to trimming and J lost 4 bases; unmatched junction nucleotides: 0. Per the germline V gene, CDR1 is SGHAT and CDR2 is FQNNGV.